These 5 T cell receptor beta chains were all obtained from the same sample, sequenced in a study of blood T cell repertoires in COVID-19. Data came from immunoSEQ multiplex PCR; TCRdb stores just in-frame clones and leaves some out. The sample has around 65,000 clones, around 74% seen once. Sequencing input: peripheral blood. These receptors were collected from a woman in her forties or fifties with active or convalescent COVID-19.

V usage is TRBV2 and J usage is TRBJ1-1; the match to TRBD1 covers 7 bases. Germline trimming cut 6 bases from V and 6 bases from J; bases unmatched to any gene: 4. The CDR3 runs to 12 residues. Germline values: CDR1 SNHLY, CDR2 FYNNEI. Here the CDR3 DNA reads TGTGCCAGCAGGATGGGACAGTCTGAAGCTTTCTTT. Translation: CASRMGQSEAFF.

The chain has TRBV23-1 and TRBJ2-1; TRBD1 agrees at 9 bases. TRBV23-1 is annotated as an ORF whose role is uncertain. Trimming at V came to 3 bases and at J to 7 bases, leaving 10 bases not matched to a gene. There are 16 residues in the CDR3. As DNA, the CDR3 is TGCGCCAGCAGTCAGACCCCGGGACAGGGAGTAAATGAGCAGTTCTTC. Translation: CASSQTPGQGVNEQFF.

This chain connects TRBV4-3 to TRBJ1-2; D not certain. Germline V gene sequence: CDR1 LGHNA, CDR2 YSLEER. Trimming stripped 4 bases from V and 5 bases from J, with 14 bases between. The CDR3 spans 14 residues. The CDR3 sequence: CASSPMRRLYGYTF. Here the CDR3 DNA reads TGCGCCAGCAGCCCAATGAGGCGTCTTTATGGCTACACCTTC.

The rearrangement joins TRBV23-1 to TRBJ2-7; possibly TRBD2 for D (6 bases). TRBV23-1 is assigned to the ORF class and has an uncertain function. The CDR3 extends over 12 amino acids. V was shortened by 1 base and J by 9 bases, with 10 bases between the two germline ends. The CDR3 protein is CASSQWDFGQYF. CDR3 nucleotide sequence: TGCGCCAGCAGTCAATGGGACTTTGGGCAGTACTTC.

This clone has only a few counts. The chain couples TRBV11-2 to TRBJ1-2; 10 bases line up with TRBD1. Trimming removed 3 bases from V and 6 bases from J; junction bases left unmatched: 10. This CDR3 is 16 amino acids long. Germline CDR1 and CDR2: SGHAT and FQNNGV. This CDR3 reads CASSFGRRDRGNGYTF. The CDR3 DNA follows: TGTGCCAGCAGCTTTGGGCGACGGGACAGGGGTAATGGCTACACCTTC.